This TCR beta chain was identified during a study of T cell clones after liver transplantation. The repertoire was sequenced with immunoSEQ multiplex PCR; TCRdb's copy has only in-frame clones and lacks some. This sample has 80,000 or so clones, with 65% to 85% found just once. The CDR3 length is 15 residues. The V gene lost 4 bases and the J gene lost 1 base, with 9 bases spanning the gap. Germline lookup yields CDR1 SGHRS and CDR2 YFSETQ. The clonotype comes from a human patient who received a liver transplant. A share of the T cells may be of graft donor origin. The chain combines TRBV5-1 with TRBJ2-6; no reliable D call. The source was CD4+ T cells from blood, collected about 46 months after liver transplant. The CDR3 loop is CASSAILSGANVLTF. The CDR3 DNA sequence: TGCGCCAGCAGCGCAATACTATCTGGGGCCAACGTCCTGACTTTC.